A selection of T cell receptor beta chains follows, all from one sample in a study of blood T cell repertoires in COVID-19. The assay was immunoSEQ multiplex PCR, and TCRdb's table has in-frame clones only and misses some. The table shows some 60,000 clones, with about nine tenths occurring only once. The specimen was peripheral blood. The receptors here all came from a man between 60 and 75 years old with acute or convalescent COVID-19. The conserved cysteine and the conserved F or W are not part of the CDR3 here. The D gene is left open where the match is weak.

>TRBD2|TRBV24-1|TRBJ2-7
ATSEGGGSYEQY
>NA|TRBV27|TRBJ1-3
ASRRQVGNTIY
>NA|TRBV18|TRBJ2-7
ASSPLGGGETYEQY
>TRBD1|TRBV5-1|TRBJ1-5
ASSEGTGGNQPQH
>TRBD1|TRBV5-1|TRBJ1-2
ASSSKPHQQGVGGYT
>NA|TRBV6-5|TRBJ1-5
ASSQNVNNQPQH
>TRBD2|TRBV6-5|TRBJ2-3
ASSLGGAIDTQY
>NA|TRBV19|TRBJ1-5
ASAAGRNQPQH
>TRBD1|TRBV29-1|TRBJ1-2
SVDTTGGLYGYT
>NA|TRBV10-3|TRBJ2-1
AISESRGGNFYNEQF
>TRBD1|TRBV7-9|TRBJ1-2
ASSSWDRGDYGYT
>NA|TRBV11-2|TRBJ2-3
ASSPTRNTQY
>TRBD2|TRBV28|TRBJ2-1
ASTLSGPQAREQF
>NA|TRBV4-1|TRBJ2-3
ASRSNQDTQY
>NA|TRBV7-3|TRBJ1-1
ASSLTGPGNEAF
>TRBD1|TRBV18|TRBJ2-7
ASSPGQGDEQY
>TRBD2|TRBV12-5|TRBJ2-2
ASGGTSGGNTGELF
>NA|TRBV3-1/TRBV3-2|TRBJ1-4
ASRRGGGISFGNEKLF
>NA|TRBV7-8|TRBJ1-2
ASSLYSGGALGYT
>NA|TRBV7-9|TRBJ1-1
ASSLSVNTEAF
>NA|TRBV6-1|TRBJ2-7
ASSDKPSYEQY
>NA|TRBV3-1/TRBV3-2|TRBJ1-3
ASSLGRSPSGNTIY
>NA|TRBV5-1|TRBJ2-5
ASKQANQETQY
>NA|TRBV5-1|TRBJ2-7
ASSLARWSYEQY
>NA|TRBV9|TRBJ1-3
ASSATWGDSGNTIY
>NA|TRBV6-5|TRBJ1-6
ASGWSPDSPLH
>TRBD2|TRBV9|TRBJ2-1
ASSVGLAGANEQF
>TRBD1|TRBV10-2|TRBJ2-7
ASSEYRGSYEQY
>TRBD1|TRBV30|TRBJ1-3
AWSVRRQGQSLNIAGNTIY
>NA|TRBV7-2|TRBJ1-2
ASSPFPGGYT
>NA|TRBV21-1|TRBJ1-1
ASSKRRGWWTEAF
>NA|TRBV18|TRBJ1-1
ASSLDRRNTEAF
>TRBD1|TRBV14|TRBJ2-7
ASSQDRTTGKSSYEQY
>NA|TRBV11-2|TRBJ2-3
ASSPPDSRDSTDTQY